This TCR beta chain was recovered during a study of T cells in Graves' hyperthyroidism and ophthalmopathy. Amplification of TCR beta CDR3 regions used RNA as the template. Using the HTBI primer set, a first-round RT-PCR was run on the TCR CDR3. TCRdb passed the multiplex PCR reads through MiXCR, listing each CDR3 protein once. The sample carries over 650,000 distinct CDR3 sequences, just under 45% recorded once. The CDR3 is 13 amino acids. Germline-derived CDR1 and CDR2 are ENHRY and SYGVKD. V lost 8 bases, J lost 5 bases, and 13 bases lay in between. Details on this clonotype: Its target is not known.

Diagnosis rested on symptoms, serum thyroxine and TRAb, thyroid ultrasound, and orbital computed tomography. Findings and caveats of the study: The model made its ophthalmopathy prediction, and onset followed a median approximately six months later. A model of 13 V-J features distinguished ophthalmopathy from stable hyperthyroidism.

The chain combines TRBV10-3 with TRBJ1-5, with D uncertain. The TCR was taken from an adult man with Graves' disease, either hyperthyroidism or ophthalmopathy (not recorded which). Sequencing was carried out using peripheral blood or thyroid tissue (not recorded which). The CDR3 protein is CAIGFDGDQPQHF. The CDR3 nucleotides are TGTGCCATCGGTTTCGACGGTGATCAGCCCCAGCATTTT.